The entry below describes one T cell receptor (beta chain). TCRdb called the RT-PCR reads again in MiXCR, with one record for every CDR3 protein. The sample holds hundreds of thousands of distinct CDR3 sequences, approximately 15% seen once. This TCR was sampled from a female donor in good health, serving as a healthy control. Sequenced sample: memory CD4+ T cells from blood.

CDR3 sequence (DNA): TGTGCCAGCAGGGGGCAGGGGATTTACAATGAGCAGTTCTTC. Protein: CASRGQGIYNEQFF. This chain links TRBV6-4 with TRBJ2-1, with D perhaps matching TRBD1 (6 bases). The CDR3 is 14 residues long. The V end was cut by 6 bases, the J end by 4 bases, with 13 bases between. Germline V gene sequence: CDR1 MRHNA, CDR2 SNTAGT.